This T cell receptor (beta chain) was captured in a study of blood T cell repertoires in COVID-19. For the study at large: Samples came from the United States, Italy and Spain, spanning acute and convalescent COVID-19. The cDNA or gDNA used as material had been derived from T cells, B-cell-depleted T cells, or PBMCs.

The V end lost 6 bases, the J end lost 9 bases, and 12 bases lay between the germline ends. The CDR3 is 13 residues long. As originally analysed: The assay estimated nucleated cells by amplifying reference gene primers. Assay used: immunoSEQ multiplex PCR; TCRdb lists only in-frame clones, some missing. That table gives V, J and clone size, and the DNA gave D and trimming. The top ten hold under 8% of the sample, which has roughly 100,000 clones, over 65% seen once. In Seattle, patients joined the study during active infection and were tracked longitudinally. The sample consisted of peripheral blood. The source is an elderly man with COVID-19, enrolled during active disease. The chain uses TRBV12-3 or TRBV12-4 and TRBJ1-6; TRBD1 might be the D (5 bases). As DNA, the CDR3 is TGTGCCAGCAGCCCGGGGGTTCTTTCACCCCTCCACTTT. It encodes CASSPGVLSPLHF.